These 21 T cell receptor beta chains came from one sample sequenced in a study of blood T cell repertoires in COVID-19. Clones were read by immunoSEQ multiplex PCR, and TCRdb kept only the in-frame ones, dropping some. The sample records some 230,000 clones, 70% to 90% being singletons. Input material: peripheral blood. The source is a man aged 45 to 65 who had recovered from COVID-19.

This clone was observed a single time. The J gene is TRBJ1-2, the V gene TRBV27; maybe TRBD1 (6 bases). Germline-derived CDR1 and CDR2 are MNHEY and SMNVEV (reference sequence). This CDR3 contains 13 residues. V lost 5 bases and J lost 7, with 14 bases in between. CDR3 protein: CASSPSGAGGYTF. CDR3 nucleotide sequence: TGTGCCAGCAGTCCCTCAGGGGCTGGTGGCTACACCTTC.

CDR3 region: CASSLGGGGYEQYF. CDR3 DNA: TGTGCCAGCAGCTTAGGAGGGGGCGGCTACGAGCAGTACTTC. The chain uses TRBV7-7 and TRBJ2-7, with TRBD1 identical over 7 bases. The V and J ends lost 1 base and 3 bases, in that order; junction bases with no gene match: 3. Germline V gene data show CDR1 as SSHAT and CDR2 as FNYEAQ (reference sequence). The CDR3 has 14 residues.

The gene calls are TRBV19 and TRBJ1-2; 11 bases map to TRBD1. CDR1 is LNHDA, CDR2 SQIVND, per germline (reference sequence). This CDR3 region has 13 residues. J gave up 7 bases and V 8 bases, and 6 bases lay outside the gene matches. This CDR3 is CASWDRGRSGYTF. DNA for the CDR3: TGTGCCAGTTGGGACAGGGGGAGGTCTGGCTACACCTTC.

The V and J genes are TRBV6-2 or TRBV6-3 and TRBJ1-1; 8 bases agree with TRBD1. Unmatched junction bases numbered 15, after V lost 6 bases and J lost 6 bases. The germline V gene encodes CDR1 MNHEY and CDR2 SVGEGT. This CDR3 is built from 16 residues. The DNA for the CDR3 is TGTGCCAGCAGCTCACTAAGGACAGGGTTCATCTCTGAAGCTTTCTTT. It yields the protein CASSSLRTGFISEAFF.

CDR3 sequence (DNA): TGTGCCACCAGCCGGGACAGGGAAGTCACTGAAGCTTTCTTT. Translation: CATSRDREVTEAFF. The V and J genes are TRBV15 and TRBJ1-1; 9 nucleotides line up with TRBD1. V was pared by 5 bases and J by 4 bases, with 5 bases of the junction left unmatched. The CDR3 runs 14 residues. Looked up from germline, CDR1 is LNHNV and CDR2 is YYDKDF (reference sequence). Variable domain in full (rest from reference TRBV15 and TRBJ1-1): DAMVIQNPRYQVTQFGKPVTLSCSQTLNHNVMYWYQQKSSQAPKLLFHYYDKDFNNEADTPDNFQSRRPNTSFCFLDIRSPGLGDTAMYLCATSRDREVTEAFFGQGTRLTVV.

V usage is TRBV19 and J usage is TRBJ2-7; possible D gene TRBD1, 6 bases. Trimming took 4 bases from V and 2 from J, leaving 21 bases between them. This CDR3 has 17 amino acids. From germline, CDR1 is LNHDA and CDR2 SQIVND (reference sequence). The CDR3 region has the DNA TGTGCCAGTAGTACGGCCACAGTGGGGGCCCGCACCTACGAGCAGTACTTC. Translation: CASSTATVGARTYEQYF.

V and J are TRBV29-1 and TRBJ2-7; maybe TRBD1 (6 bases). Germline assignment: CDR1 SQVTM and CDR2 ANQGSEA. V was cut by 6 bases and J by 0 bases, with 15 bases left in between. CDR3 length equals 14 residues. The CDR3 DNA reads TGCAGCGTAGCCGGGACACTGAGCTCCTACGAGCAGTACTTC. Translated: CSVAGTLSSYEQYF.

Of note for this clone: One end of the junction varies from germline; a read error may be responsible. The chain has TRBV27 and TRBJ2-7; D gene uncertain. There are 14 residues in the CDR3. Germline V gene sequence: CDR1 MNHEY, CDR2 SMNVEV (reference sequence). CDR3: CASSLFSSSHEQYF. In DNA, the CDR3 is TGTGCCAGCAGTTTATTTTCCTCCTCCCACGAGCAGTACTTC.

In its sample, this clone was seen once. The chain couples TRBV2 to TRBJ1-2; perhaps TRBD1 as D (5 bases). CDR1 and CDR2 (germline): SNHLY, FYNNEI. V was trimmed by 2 bases and J by 2 bases, leaving 9 bases between them. CDR3 length: 14 amino acids. CDR3 in amino acids: CASSEISGNYGYTF. CDR3 in DNA: TGTGCCAGCAGTGAAATCTCAGGGAACTATGGCTACACCTTC.

V is TRBV28 and J is TRBJ2-2; D unresolved. Germline V lookup: CDR1 MDHEN, CDR2 SYDVKM. V dropped 2 bases and J dropped 3 bases, with 10 bases sitting between them. This CDR3 has 15 residues. CDR3 residues: CASSLRVSHTGELFF. In DNA form, the CDR3 reads TGTGCCAGCAGTTTACGGGTCAGCCACACCGGGGAGCTGTTTTTT. The complete variable domain, with remaining parts taken from reference TRBV28 and TRBJ2-2, reads DVKVTQSSRYLVKRTGEKVFLECVQDMDHENMFWYRQDPGLGLRLIYFSYDVKMKEKGDIPEGYSVSREKKERFSLILESASTNQTSMYLCASSLRVSHTGELFFGEGSRLTVL.

CDR3 in DNA: TGTGCCTGGAGTAAACGACAGGGTAGGAGGGAGACCCAGTACTTC. Its translation: CAWSKRQGRRETQYF. This sequence joins TRBV30 and TRBJ2-5, with 7 bases matching TRBD1. Germline CDR1 reads GTSNPN; CDR2 reads SVGIG (reference sequence). Unmatched junction bases numbered 11, after V lost 2 bases and J lost 5 bases. This CDR3 comprises 15 residues.

The rearrangement joins TRBV28 to TRBJ2-2, with 9 bases lining up with TRBD1. The ends lost 8 bases at V and 4 bases at J; junction bases unmatched: 11. This CDR3 is 16 amino acids long. CDR1 MDHEN and CDR2 SYDVKM come from the germline V gene. The CDR3 spells CASSSWGTGSTGELFF. In nucleotides, the CDR3 is TGTGCCAGCTCCTCTTGGGGGACAGGGAGCACCGGGGAGCTGTTTTTT.

The CDR3 loop is CASSPPGQGSTGELFF. The CDR3 nucleotides are TGTGCCAGCAGTCCACCCGGACAGGGGAGCACCGGGGAGCTGTTTTTT. This chain connects TRBV27 to TRBJ2-2; TRBD1 matches at 9 bases. The CDR3 extends over 16 amino acids. Losses at the gene ends were 5 bases for V and 4 bases for J; bases not matched to a gene: 8. Germline values: CDR1 MNHEY, CDR2 SMNVEV (reference sequence).

The chain employs TRBV6-5 and TRBJ2-5, with D hard to call. The CDR3 sequence is 14 residues long. The V gene lost 7 bases and the J gene lost 5 bases, with 17 bases spanning the gap. CDR1 is MNHEY and CDR2 is SVGAGI in the germline V gene. The CDR3 is CASTTPSQLETQYF. CDR3 nucleotide sequence: TGTGCCAGCACCACACCCTCGCAATTGGAGACCCAGTACTTC.

V is TRBV27 and J is TRBJ1-2, with a tentative D call TRBD1 (6 bases). The germline CDR1 and CDR2 sequences are MNHEY and SMNVEV (reference sequence). Trimming stripped 7 bases from V and 6 bases from J, with 15 bases between. The CDR3 is made up of 13 amino acids. The CDR3 bases are TGTGCCAGCAAATCGACAGGTGCGGATGGCTACACCTTC. Translation: CASKSTGADGYTF.

This chain connects TRBV28 to TRBJ1-5; D is uncertain. Between the trimmed V and J ends, which lost 6 bases and 0 bases, there was a span of 9 bases. The CDR3 consists of 14 residues. The germline V gene has CDR1 MDHEN and CDR2 SYDVKM. CDR3 DNA sequence: TGTGCCAGCAGCCCTCGTTATAGCAATCAGCCCCAGCATTTT. It codes for CASSPRYSNQPQHF.

The table lists this clone with a count of one. The chain employs TRBV10-3 and TRBJ2-7; 11 nucleotides line up with TRBD2. V trimming: 5 bases; J trimming: 2 bases; junction bases outside the gene matches: 5. There are 15 residues in the CDR3. Germline V gene sequence: CDR1 ENHRY, CDR2 SYGVKD. CDR3 residues: CAISLGTSGTYEQYF. The CDR3, as DNA: TGTGCCATCAGTCTTGGGACTAGCGGAACCTACGAGCAGTACTTC.

The rearrangement joins TRBV27 to TRBJ2-7; TRBD1 is a possible D gene (6 bases). The CDR3 extends over 15 amino acids. With 6 bases removed from V and 6 bases from J, the gap between germline ends came to 21 bases. Germline V CDR1 and CDR2: MNHEY, SMNVEV (reference sequence). The CDR3 sequence: CASREMYREGFEQYF. The CDR3 bases are TGTGCCAGCAGAGAGATGTACAGGGAAGGGTTCGAGCAGTACTTC.

This clone was picked up a small number of times. This rearrangement joins TRBV5-1 to TRBJ1-4, with 7 bases that match TRBD1. V lost 4 bases to trimming and J lost 8 bases; unmatched junction nucleotides: 5. CDR3 size: 13 residues. Germline values: CDR1 SGHRS, CDR2 YFSETQ. For the CDR3, the DNA is TGCGCCAGCAGCGACAGGGTGAGGGAAAAACTGTTTTTT. This sequence encodes CASSDRVREKLFF.

V usage is TRBV2 and J usage is TRBJ2-5; TRBD2 agrees at 10 bases. Germline assignment: CDR1 SNHLY and CDR2 FYNNEI. The V and J ends lost 9 bases and 2 bases, in that order; junction bases with no gene match: 6. The CDR3 is made up of 14 amino acids. CDR3 sequence (DNA): TGTGCCAGTCTTCGGACTAGCGGACAAGAGACCCAGTACTTC. This encodes CASLRTSGQETQYF. Full variable domain (rest looked up from reference TRBV2 and TRBJ2-5): EPEVTQTPSHQVTQMGQEVILRCVPISNHLYFYWYRQILGQKVEFLVSFYNNEISEKSEIFDDQFSVERPDGSNFTLKIRSTKLEDSAMYFCASLRTSGQETQYFGPGTRLLVL.

The genes are TRBV6-5 and TRBJ1-6, with TRBD1 matching over 7 bases. From germline, CDR1 is MNHEY and CDR2 SVGAGI. This CDR3 comprises 15 residues. J was trimmed by 10 bases and V by 5 bases; bases with no gene match: 11. This CDR3 reads CASSLFRQGWSPLHF. Written as DNA, the CDR3 is TGTGCCAGCAGTCTCTTCCGACAGGGCTGGTCACCCCTCCACTTT.